This T cell receptor (beta chain) was sequenced during a study of T-cell memory formation after mild COVID-19. TCRdb re-called the 5' RACE reads through MiXCR, storing one row per CDR3 protein. The data contain 25,000 to 30,000 distinct CDR3 sequences, around 16% of them singletons. The ends lost 5 bases at V and 0 bases at J; junction bases unmatched: 4. The CDR3 covers 14 residues. The V gene's germline CDR1 is LGHNA and CDR2 YSLEER. Relative to its sample, this clonotype is medium-sized (0.01 to 0.1%). Its specificity is unknown. Study-wide results and limits: The finding that pre-infection memory included some responding clones suggested that cross-reactive memory joined.

The chain couples TRBV4-3 to TRBJ2-7; 7 bases map to TRBD2. The receptor's source is an adult who had mild COVID-19 (a few samples of this study predate the infection). Cell type and time point are not known. Sequenced: PBMCs or a T cell subset sorted from them (not recorded which). The CDR3 is CASSYGLGSYEQYF. The CDR3 DNA reads as TGCGCCAGCAGCTACGGACTAGGCTCCTACGAGCAGTACTTC.